A selection of T cell receptor beta chains follows, all from one sample in a study of post-analysis software for immune sequencing data. In TCRdb, the PCR reads were re-called with MiXCR into one record per CDR3 protein. Among roughly 400,000 distinct CDR3 sequences, 35% to 45% were seen once, and the ten largest hold less than 8%. Sequenced input: blood. The source of these receptors is a girl aged 2 to 9 with multiple sclerosis. CDR3s include the opening cysteine and the closing phenylalanine or tryptophan. A D gene is named only where the DNA matches it firmly. Part of the rows lack a size; the others show once, few, many or a class for expanded clones.

CDR3: CSASSGGDQPQHF
DNA: TGCAGTGCTAGTTCAGGAGGGGATCAGCCCCAGCATTTT
J: TRBJ1-5
V: TRBV20-1
size: few
D: .

CDR3: CASSLGITPVSSGLFF
DNA: TGTGCCAGCAGCTTAGGTATCACACCCGTTTCGTCGGGACTGTTTTTT
J: TRBJ1-4
V: TRBV7-2
size: few
D: .

CDR3: CASSYTGLGQPQHF
DNA: TGTGCCAGCAGTTATACAGGGTTAGGGCAGCCCCAGCATTTT
J: TRBJ1-5
V: TRBV5-6
size: few
D: .

CDR3: CSAFTEGLAGVSSYNEQFF
DNA: TGCAGTGCCTTTACAGAAGGGCTAGCGGGAGTTTCGTCCTACAATGAGCAGTTCTTC
J: TRBJ2-1
V: TRBV20-1
size: .
D: TRBD2

CDR3: CASSLDSEQFF
DNA: TGTGCCAGCAGCTTAGATAGCGAGCAGTTCTTC
J: TRBJ2-1
V: TRBV7-3
size: .
D: .

CDR3: CSASDRVWGYGYTF
DNA: TGCAGTGCTAGCGACAGGGTTTGGGGGTATGGCTACACCTTC
J: TRBJ1-2
V: TRBV20-1
size: .
D: TRBD1

CDR3: CSAYGGYEQYF
DNA: TGCAGTGCCTACGGGGGCTACGAGCAGTACTTC
J: TRBJ2-7
V: TRBV20-1
size: .
D: .

CDR3: CASRAGANDEQFF
DNA: TGTGCCAGCAGAGCAGGGGCGAACGATGAGCAGTTCTTC
J: TRBJ2-1
V: TRBV12-3/TRBV12-4
size: .
D: .

CDR3: CASRPTGGVGKLFF
DNA: TGTGCCAGCAGACCGACAGGGGGCGTGGGAAAACTGTTTTTT
J: TRBJ1-4
V: TRBV27
size: .
D: TRBD1

CDR3: CASSHFTGGIPTYGYTF
DNA: TGTGCCAGCAGTCATTTCACAGGCGGAATACCCACCTATGGCTACACCTTC
J: TRBJ1-2
V: TRBV7-9
size: few
D: .

CDR3: CASSPTGGGMGSPLHF
DNA: TGTGCCAGCAGTCCGACCGGAGGGGGAATGGGTTCACCCCTCCACTTT
J: TRBJ1-6
V: TRBV12-3/TRBV12-4
size: .
D: .

CDR3: CASSLVLSGYEQYF
DNA: TGTGCCAGCAGCTTAGTCCTTAGCGGGTACGAGCAGTACTTC
J: TRBJ2-7
V: TRBV11-2
size: .
D: TRBD2

CDR3: CASSHGQGAAKNIQYF
DNA: TGCGCCAGCAGCCACGGACAGGGGGCAGCCAAAAACATTCAGTACTTC
J: TRBJ2-4
V: TRBV4-1
size: .
D: TRBD1

CDR3: CASSQPPGLAGEGETQYF
DNA: TGCGCCAGCAGCCAACCTCCGGGACTAGCGGGGGAAGGGGAGACCCAGTACTTC
J: TRBJ2-5
V: TRBV4-1
size: few
D: TRBD2

CDR3: CASSPPWTGPGNQPQHF
DNA: TGTGCCAGCTCACCACCGTGGACGGGGCCCGGCAATCAGCCCCAGCATTTT
J: TRBJ1-5
V: TRBV18
size: .
D: .

CDR3: CASSLVSSSPRYEQYF
DNA: TGTGCCAGCAGCTTAGTCTCGTCTAGTCCCCGGTACGAGCAGTACTTC
J: TRBJ2-7
V: TRBV7-2
size: .
D: .

CDR3: CSVEDGNYGYTF
DNA: TGCAGCGTTGAGGACGGGAACTATGGCTACACCTTC
J: TRBJ1-2
V: TRBV29-1
size: few
D: .

CDR3: CAISARIYEQYF
DNA: TGTGCCATCAGTGCAAGGATCTACGAGCAGTACTTC
J: TRBJ2-7
V: TRBV10-3
size: .
D: .

CDR3: CASSKPPWTGVPYEQYF
DNA: TGTGCCAGCAGCAAACCGCCTTGGACAGGGGTTCCCTACGAGCAGTACTTC
J: TRBJ2-7
V: TRBV21-1
size: .
D: .

CDR3: CASSPGKSIWYEQYF
DNA: TGTGCCAGCAGCCCCGGGAAGAGTATTTGGTACGAGCAGTACTTC
J: TRBJ2-7
V: TRBV7-2
size: .
D: .

CDR3: CAISSGYNEQFF
DNA: TGTGCCATCTCAAGCGGGTACAATGAGCAGTTCTTC
J: TRBJ2-1
V: TRBV28
size: few
D: .

CDR3: CASSLVEGWRKGPNEQFF
DNA: TGTGCCAGCAGCCTAGTAGAAGGGTGGAGGAAGGGTCCCAATGAGCAGTTCTTC
J: TRBJ2-1
V: TRBV7-9
size: .
D: .

CDR3: CASRGTAGSYEQYF
DNA: TGTGCCAGCAGAGGGACCGCCGGCTCCTACGAGCAGTACTTC
J: TRBJ2-7
V: TRBV6-2/TRBV6-3
size: many
D: .

CDR3: CASSQSPGQETQYF
DNA: TGTGCCAGCAGCCAAAGTCCCGGCCAAGAGACCCAGTACTTC
J: TRBJ2-5
V: TRBV3-1
size: .
D: .

CDR3: CASSLEGLSTPKFF
DNA: TGTGCCAGCAGCTTAGAGGGATTGTCGACCCCTAAGTTCTTC
J: TRBJ2-1
V: TRBV11-2
size: few
D: .

CDR3: CASSLTGGTGFNEQFF
DNA: TGTGCCAGCAGTTTAACGGGGGGCACGGGATTCAATGAGCAGTTCTTC
J: TRBJ2-1
V: TRBV27
size: .
D: .

CDR3: CSVEDPGQGQETQYF
DNA: TGCAGCGTTGAAGATCCGGGGCAGGGCCAAGAGACCCAGTACTTC
J: TRBJ2-5
V: TRBV29-1
size: few
D: .

CDR3: CSAKLAGTWVTQYF
DNA: TGCAGTGCGAAACTAGCGGGGACTTGGGTGACCCAGTACTTC
J: TRBJ2-5
V: TRBV20-1
size: .
D: TRBD2

CDR3: CAIGTENSPLHF
DNA: TGTGCCATCGGCACAGAGAATTCACCCCTCCACTTT
J: TRBJ1-6
V: TRBV10-3
size: .
D: .

CDR3: CAGSLDRAQPQHF
DNA: TGTGCCGGCTCACTGGACAGGGCCCAGCCCCAGCATTTT
J: TRBJ1-5
V: TRBV18
size: .
D: TRBD1

CDR3: CASSLTGVKRETQYF
DNA: TGTGCCAGCAGCCTTACCGGGGTAAAACGAGAGACCCAGTACTTC
J: TRBJ2-5
V: TRBV2
size: few
D: .

CDR3: CSAQTSRGTSGIREQFF
DNA: TGCAGCGCCCAAACGAGTCGCGGGACTAGCGGGATTCGTGAGCAGTTCTTC
J: TRBJ2-1
V: TRBV29-1
size: few
D: TRBD2

CDR3: CASPWSVTGVNQPQHF
DNA: TGTGCCAGCCCTTGGTCGGTGACAGGGGTAAATCAGCCCCAGCATTTT
J: TRBJ1-5
V: TRBV7-3
size: .
D: TRBD1

CDR3: CGVEDGSKDGYTF
DNA: TGCGGCGTTGAAGATGGGTCAAAGGATGGCTACACCTTC
J: TRBJ1-2
V: TRBV29-1
size: .
D: .

CDR3: CATSDWTGGNEQFF
DNA: TGTGCCACCAGTGATTGGACAGGGGGCAATGAGCAGTTCTTC
J: TRBJ2-1
V: TRBV24-1
size: few
D: TRBD1

CDR3: CASRPAGHQETQYF
DNA: TGTGCCAGCAGACCGGCAGGGCACCAAGAGACCCAGTACTTC
J: TRBJ2-5
V: TRBV6-1
size: .
D: .

CDR3: CASSLMYREGGEQYF
DNA: TGTGCCAGCAGCTTGATGTACAGGGAAGGAGGAGAGCAGTACTTC
J: TRBJ2-7
V: TRBV5-6
size: once
D: .

CDR3: CASSSDNSNQPQHF
DNA: TGTGCCAGCAGCTCGGACAACAGCAATCAGCCCCAGCATTTT
J: TRBJ1-5
V: TRBV7-6
size: .
D: .

CDR3: CAGSARTSGRALRADTQYF
DNA: TGTGCCGGCAGCGCCAGGACTAGCGGGAGGGCCCTCAGGGCAGATACGCAGTATTTT
J: TRBJ2-3
V: TRBV7-3
size: .
D: TRBD2

CDR3: CASSPGQVTYEQYF
DNA: TGTGCCAGCAGCCCGGGACAGGTGACCTACGAGCAGTACTTC
J: TRBJ2-7
V: TRBV12-3/TRBV12-4
size: .
D: TRBD1

CDR3: CASRPPGLAGGSNEQFF
DNA: TGCGCCAGCAGACCCCCGGGACTAGCGGGGGGTTCAAATGAGCAGTTCTTC
J: TRBJ2-1
V: TRBV5-1
size: .
D: TRBD2